Given below is one T cell receptor (beta chain) in context. This CDR3 comprises 16 residues. With V trimmed by 0 bases and J by 3 bases, 6 bases remained unmatched. Germline V gives CDR1 SGHKS, CDR2 YYEKEE (reference sequence). This entry belongs to a study of regulatory T cells in long-lasting Graves disease. Arm-PCR with iRepertoire HTBI primers amplified the CDR3 regions for these TCR beta libraries. TCRdb reprocessed the multiplex PCR reads with MiXCR, giving one entry per CDR3 protein. The data show about 420,000 distinct CDR3 sequences, with 16% seen just once and about 25% held by the top ten. Noted time point: newly diagnosed GD, antithyroid drugs for less than 3 months. RNA isolated from PBMCs was used to make the TCR library. A blood draw put about 9.9 milliliters of peripheral blood into EDTA tubes. The same data also went into a second study, on T cells in Graves' hyperthyroidism and ophthalmopathy. That study reports: Each patient was aged 18 to 65 and had newly diagnosed hyperthyroidism of under 2 months' duration. The primer set for the first-round RT-PCR of the TCR CDR3 was HTBI. With a median lead of about six months before onset, the model predicted ophthalmopathy.

The specimen was peripheral blood mononuclear cells (PBMCs), collected at new diagnosis, from a patient treated with antithyroid drugs. V usage is TRBV5-5 and J usage is TRBJ2-7; 10 nucleotides align to TRBD2. The TCR comes from a woman between 18 and 29 years old with Graves disease. As DNA, the CDR3 is TGTGCCAGCAGCTTGGGGACTAGCGGAGCCGTCTACGAGCAGTACTTC. Protein sequence: CASSLGTSGAVYEQYF.